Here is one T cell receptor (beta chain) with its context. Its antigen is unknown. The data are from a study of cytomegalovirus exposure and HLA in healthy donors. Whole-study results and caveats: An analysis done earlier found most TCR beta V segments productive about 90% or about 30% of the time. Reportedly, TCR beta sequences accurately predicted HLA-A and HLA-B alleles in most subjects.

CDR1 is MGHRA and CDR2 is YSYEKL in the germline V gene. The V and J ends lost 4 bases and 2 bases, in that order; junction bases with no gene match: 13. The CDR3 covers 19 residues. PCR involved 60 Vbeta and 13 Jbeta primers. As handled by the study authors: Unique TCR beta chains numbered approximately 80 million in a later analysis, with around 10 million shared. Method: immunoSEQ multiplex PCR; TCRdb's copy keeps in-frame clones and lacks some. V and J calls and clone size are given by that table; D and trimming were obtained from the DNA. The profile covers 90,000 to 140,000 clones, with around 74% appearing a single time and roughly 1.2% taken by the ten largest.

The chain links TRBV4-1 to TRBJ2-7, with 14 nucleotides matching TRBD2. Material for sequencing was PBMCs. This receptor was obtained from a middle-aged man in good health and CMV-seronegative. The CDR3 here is CASSLQGLAGGPNTYEQYF. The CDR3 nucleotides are TGCGCCAGCAGCCTCCAAGGACTAGCGGGGGGCCCGAACACCTACGAGCAGTACTTC.